This T cell receptor (beta chain) was recorded in a study of T cells in localized non-small cell lung cancer. Overall study results and limits: Among the top 100 tumor clones, a median around 50 appeared in adjacent lung. Owing to sequencing of a solitary tumor region, heterogeneity cannot be discounted. Compared with tumor, uninvolved adjacent lung displayed greater T cell clonality, ranking highest overall.

Comment on this clone: Antigen specificity is unknown.

Generated by immunoSEQ multiplex PCR, the TCRdb table keeps only in-frame clones and is missing some. Among more than 30,000 clones, about four fifths were seen once, and the ten largest hold around a third. V was pared by 4 bases and J by 6 bases, with 6 bases of the junction left unmatched. The CDR3 has 15 residues. CDR1 SGHKS and CDR2 YYEKEE come from the germline V gene (reference sequence). This receptor was identified in a male donor older than 55 with stage II squamous cell lung carcinoma. V gene TRBV5-5 combines with J gene TRBJ2-2; 10 bases fit TRBD1. The material sequenced was peripheral blood, taken before any cancer treatment. CDR3 region: CASSGTGAGAGELFF. The CDR3 DNA is TGTGCCAGCAGCGGGACAGGGGCGGGGGCCGGGGAGCTGTTTTTT. Full variable domain (outside the CDR3, taken from reference TRBV5-5 and TRBJ2-2): DAGVTQSPTHLIKTRGQQVTLRCSPISGHKSVSWYQQVLGQGPQFIFQYYEKEERGRGNFPDRFSARQFPNYSSELNVNALLLGDSALYLCASSGTGAGAGELFFGEGSRLTVL.